This note documents a single T cell receptor (beta chain) sequence. Its antigen is undetermined. This sample stems from a study of shared clonotypes between healthy human individuals. Findings and caveats of the study: Collection of samples was limited to blood; tissue repertoires likely differ. The study generally estimated greater richness for naive than memory subsets. Limitation of the genetic and exposure-history diversity represented came from the few donors.

Using immunoSEQ multiplex PCR, the repertoire was profiled, and TCRdb retains in-frame clones only, with some absent. This table holds about 2.1 million clones, roughly 93% found once. Naive CD8 isolation took CD45RO-negative cells positively selected for CCR7 and excluded terminally differentiated effector memory CD45RA+ cells. Healthy adults negative for HIV, lacking recent acute infections or vaccinations, served as donors. Germline values: CDR1 MDHEN, CDR2 SYDVKM. V was pared by 4 bases and J by 4 bases, with 15 bases of the junction left unmatched. The CDR3 is made up of 18 amino acids. The sequence derives from a man younger than 35 in good health. Some clones in this sample may be carry-over from other donors' samples. This chain connects TRBV28 to TRBJ2-3; TRBD1 agrees at 9 bases. The sample comprised naive CD8+ T cells from PBMCs. CDR3 sequence: CASSSQTLRTGDPDTQYF. As DNA, the CDR3 is TGTGCCAGCAGTTCCCAGACCCTAAGGACAGGGGATCCAGATACGCAGTATTTT.